These 26 T cell receptor beta chains came from one sample sequenced in a study of T-cell memory formation after mild COVID-19. Via MiXCR, TCRdb re-called the 5' RACE reads, giving one row per CDR3 protein. The sample lists fewer than 400,000 distinct CDR3 sequences, under 15% seen once, with about a fifth in the top ten. Sequencing was carried out using PBMCs or a T cell subset sorted from them (not recorded which). These receptors were taken from a man aged 18 to 30 who had mild COVID-19 (a few samples of this study predate the infection). Cell type and time point are not known.

This clonotype was detected only a few times. The chain joins TRBV4-3 to TRBJ2-2; D is possibly TRBD2 (6 bases). V was pared by 4 bases and J by 10 bases, with 16 bases between. In germline, CDR1 is LGHNA, CDR2 YSLEER. This CDR3 is 14 amino acids long. CDR3 sequence: CASSRGTLGPELFF. The CDR3 DNA reads TGCGCCAGCAGCCGCGGGACTTTAGGCCCGGAGCTGTTTTTT.

This clonotype was observed a few times. V usage is TRBV19 and J usage is TRBJ2-3, with 8 bases matching TRBD2. The ends lost 3 bases at V and 6 bases at J; junction bases unmatched: 8. CDR1 is LNHDA, CDR2 SQIVND, per germline (reference sequence). The length of the CDR3 is 15 residues. CDR3 sequence: CASSIIERGKDTQYF. The DNA for the CDR3 is TGTGCCAGTAGTATCATCGAGCGGGGGAAGGATACGCAGTATTTT.

This clonotype was observed a handful of times. The genes are TRBV4-3 and TRBJ2-5; 10 bases agree with TRBD2. The V gene's germline CDR1 is LGHNA and CDR2 YSLEER. V lost 0 bases to trimming and J lost 0 bases; unmatched junction nucleotides: 10. The CDR3 is 19 amino acids. CDR3 protein: CASSQERLAGAMYQETQYF. The CDR3 DNA reads as TGCGCCAGCAGCCAAGAAAGGCTAGCGGGGGCAATGTACCAAGAGACCCAGTACTTC.

The chain couples TRBV6-5 to TRBJ2-7, with TRBD1 identical over 7 bases. From germline, CDR1 is MNHEY and CDR2 SVGAGI. V lost 0 bases, J lost 1 base, and 3 bases stayed unmatched. This CDR3 region has 15 residues. The CDR3 sequence: CASSYSGQISYEQYF. In DNA, the CDR3 is TGTGCCAGCAGTTACTCGGGACAGATATCCTACGAGCAGTACTTC.

This clonotype appeared a few times. The chain combines TRBV30 with TRBJ1-1, with D perhaps TRBD1 (5 bases). Germline V lookup: CDR1 GTSNPN, CDR2 SVGIG (reference sequence). The CDR3 covers 13 residues. V was trimmed by 0 bases and J by 4 bases, leaving 9 bases between them. The CDR3 reads CAWSVGQGTEAFF. In DNA, the CDR3 is TGTGCCTGGAGTGTGGGGCAGGGCACTGAAGCTTTCTTT.

V gene TRBV28 combines with J gene TRBJ1-2, with 9 nucleotides matching TRBD1. Per germline, CDR1 MDHEN and CDR2 SYDVKM. The CDR3 is 11 amino acids. Germline trimming cut 8 bases from V and 11 bases from J; bases unmatched to any gene: 6. CDR3 in amino acids: CASGRTGEYTF. In DNA, the CDR3 is TGTGCCAGCGGCCGGACAGGGGAGTACACCTTC.

This clonotype was observed a single time. This chain connects TRBV7-3 to TRBJ2-7; D is possibly TRBD2 (6 bases). CDR3 size: 14 residues. Germline CDR1 is SGHTA and CDR2 is FQGTGA. Trimming took 2 bases from V and 6 from J, leaving 14 bases between them. The CDR3 nucleotides read TGTGCCAGCAGCTTAGCGGCGGGGCAGGCCGAGCAGTACTTC. Translation gives CASSLAAGQAEQYF.

The chain uses TRBV14 and TRBJ1-2; no firm D call. From germline, CDR1 is SGHDN and CDR2 FVKESK. The CDR3 is 16 residues long. V was cut by 4 bases and J by 1 base, with 16 bases left in between. CDR3 sequence (DNA): TGTGCCAGCAGCCGCCGTCGTGGGTCCCTTAACTATGGCTACACCTTC. It yields the protein CASSRRRGSLNYGYTF.

There are a few counts of this clonotype. The V gene is TRBV4-1, the J gene TRBJ2-7, with D possibly TRBD2 on 5 matching bases. V lost 2 bases, J lost 2 bases, and 13 bases lay in between. There are 15 residues in the CDR3. Germline loops: CDR1 MGHRA, CDR2 YSYEKL. CDR3 DNA sequence: TGCGCCAGCAGCCAAAGAGGGTCCGGGCCCTACGAGCAGTACTTC. Translation gives CASSQRGSGPYEQYF.

This chain joins TRBV6-6 and TRBJ1-6; 7 bases align to TRBD1. CDR3 length: 15 amino acids. J gave up 13 bases and V 6 bases, and 15 bases lay outside the gene matches. CDR1 MNHNY and CDR2 SVGAGI come from the germline V gene (reference sequence). CDR3 bases: TGTGCCAGCAGGTCACCGGGACAGAATTTATTTCCCCTCCACTTT. This codes for CASRSPGQNLFPLHF.

This clonotype was seen repeatedly, ten times or more. CDR3 sequence reads: CASSFEAGTEQFF. The CDR3 coding sequence is TGCGCCAGCAGCTTCGAAGCGGGGACTGAGCAGTTCTTC. This chain uses TRBV5-1 with TRBJ2-1, with TRBD2 matching 7 bases. The CDR3 is made up of 13 amino acids. Germline V gene sequence: CDR1 SGHRS, CDR2 YFSETQ. J gave up 9 bases and V 2 bases, and 5 bases lay outside the gene matches.

This clonotype showed up many times. The V call is TRBV9, the J call TRBJ1-2; 7 bases align to TRBD1. Germline V gene sequence: CDR1 SGDLS, CDR2 YYNGEE. Trimming took 0 bases from V and 1 from J; bases not matched to a gene: 6. This CDR3 spans 16 amino acids. This CDR3 is CASSVATPGGNYGYTF. The CDR3 DNA follows: TGTGCCAGCAGCGTAGCTACGCCAGGGGGTAACTATGGCTACACCTTC. The variable domain in full, with the rest retrieved from reference TRBV9 and TRBJ1-2, is DSGVTQTPKHLITATGQRVTLRCSPRSGDLSVYWYQQSLDQGLQFLIQYYNGEERAKGNILERFSAQQFPDLHSELNLSSLELGDSALYFCASSVATPGGNYGYTFGSGTRLTVV.

This clonotype was observed a handful of times. CDR3 amino acids: CASSLYQTYEQYV. Here the CDR3 DNA reads TGTGCCAGCAGCTTGTACCAGACCTACGAGCAGTACGTC. The chain uses TRBV5-5 and TRBJ2-7; D is undetermined. CDR3 size: 13 residues. The ends were cut back, 1 base at V and 2 bases at J, with 7 bases in the middle. Per germline, CDR1 SGHKS and CDR2 YYEKEE (reference sequence).

The genes are TRBV4-3 and TRBJ1-1; 8 bases fit TRBD1. After removal of 2 bases from V and 5 bases from J, the junction contained 10 bases not matched to a gene. From germline, CDR1 is LGHNA and CDR2 YSLEER. The CDR3 loop spans 16 amino acids. For the CDR3, the DNA is TGCGCCAGCAGCCAACGTCCCAGGGGGCAGGGGACTGAAGCTTTCTTT. Translation gives CASSQRPRGQGTEAFF.

V and J are TRBV9 and TRBJ2-5; 11 bases fit TRBD2. The trim removed 0 bases at V and 1 base at J, leaving 5 bases unmatched. CDR1 and CDR2 from the germline V gene are SGDLS and YYNGEE. The CDR3 runs to 17 residues. The DNA for the CDR3 is TGTGCCAGCAGCGTAGGGTCTAGCGGGGGGCGCCAAGAGACCCAGTACTTC. Translating gives CASSVGSSGGRQETQYF.

The rearrangement joins TRBV6-5 to TRBJ1-1; 9 bases align to TRBD1. CDR1 is MNHEY, CDR2 SVGAGI, per germline. This CDR3 is 16 amino acids long. Trimming removed 3 bases from V and 3 bases from J; junction bases left unmatched: 8. CDR3 protein: CASSYHRGRGYTEAFF. The CDR3 DNA sequence: TGTGCCAGCAGTTATCACAGGGGGCGCGGGTACACTGAAGCTTTCTTT.

The chain couples TRBV7-2 to TRBJ2-2; D might be TRBD1 (5 bases). The CDR3 is 13 residues long. The germline CDR1 and CDR2 sequences are SGHTA and FQGNSA. Trimming took 8 bases from V and 5 from J, leaving 12 bases between them. The CDR3 region is CASGQGQTGELFF. CDR3 nucleotide sequence: TGTGCCAGCGGGCAGGGTCAAACCGGGGAGCTGTTTTTT.

This clonotype has just a few counts. CDR3 protein: CAISETGIMEKLFF. CDR3 DNA: TGTGCCATCAGTGAGACAGGGATAATGGAAAAACTGTTTTTT. This chain joins TRBV10-3 and TRBJ1-4; perhaps TRBD1 as D (6 bases). Germline assignment: CDR1 ENHRY and CDR2 SYGVKD. The V and J ends lost 2 bases and 8 bases respectively, with 12 bases between them. The CDR3 extends over 14 amino acids.

The sample holds a few counts of this clonotype. The chain carries TRBV20-1 and TRBJ2-3; D might be TRBD2 (5 bases). Between the trimmed V and J ends, which lost 5 bases and 3 bases, there was a span of 18 bases. The CDR3 covers 15 residues. Germline CDR1 is DFQATT and CDR2 is SNEGSKA (reference sequence). CDR3 sequence reads: CSAGTRGQRTDTQYF. In DNA, the CDR3 is TGCAGTGCTGGTACTAGAGGTCAAAGAACAGATACGCAGTATTTT.

The CDR3 DNA follows: TGTGCCATCAGTGGAGGGGACCAGCCCCAGCATTTT. Translation gives CAISGGDQPQHF. J is TRBJ1-5 and V is TRBV10-3; D is possibly TRBD1 (5 bases). The CDR3 sequence is 12 residues long. Germline V gene data show CDR1 as ENHRY and CDR2 as SYGVKD. V lost 4 bases, J lost 7 bases, and 8 bases lay in between.

This clonotype was detected a few times. The chain carries TRBV7-9 and TRBJ1-5, with TRBD1 as a possible D gene (5 bases). The CDR3 runs 16 residues. V was clipped by 3 bases and J by 3 bases, with 15 bases between them. Germline V CDR1 and CDR2: SEHNR, FQNEAQ (reference sequence). The chain's CDR3 is CASSFGVGGINQPQHF. As DNA, the CDR3 is TGTGCCAGCAGCTTTGGGGTGGGGGGGATCAATCAGCCCCAGCATTTT.

V gene TRBV4-1 combines with J gene TRBJ2-3; D not resolved. From germline, CDR1 is MGHRA and CDR2 YSYEKL. The CDR3 contains 16 residues. With 4 bases removed from V and 3 bases from J, the gap between germline ends came to 17 bases. CDR3 coding DNA: TGCGCCAGCAGCCCTCTAGGATCCCCTTCGACAGATACGCAGTATTTT. The encoded protein is CASSPLGSPSTDTQYF.

This clonotype was counted between two and nine times. The rearrangement joins TRBV19 to TRBJ2-1; possibly TRBD2 for D (6 bases). The CDR3 spans 16 residues. Trimming stripped 5 bases from V and 2 bases from J, with 16 bases between. Germline V gives CDR1 LNHDA, CDR2 SQIVND (reference sequence). CDR3 bases: TGTGCCAGTAGTTCCCGGGGGAATAGAGCCTACAATGAGCAGTTCTTC. This codes for CASSSRGNRAYNEQFF.

Only a few counts were recorded for this clonotype. The rearrangement links TRBV18 to TRBJ2-7; 7 bases are a match to TRBD2. CDR3 size: 12 residues. In germline, CDR1 is KGHSH, CDR2 LQKENI. The J segment lost 5 bases and the V segment lost 6 bases, leaving 4 bases of the junction unmatched. CDR3 DNA: TGTGCCAGCTCCCGGGAGGAGGACGAGCAGTACTTC. Translation gives CASSREEDEQYF.

In nucleotides, the CDR3 is TGTGCCAGTAGTATAGGGCCCGGGACCGGGGAGCTGTTTTTT. This sequence encodes CASSIGPGTGELFF. The genes are TRBV19 and TRBJ2-2; the D is unclear. There are 14 residues in the CDR3. The germline CDR1 and CDR2 sequences are LNHDA and SQIVND (reference sequence). The V end was cut by 1 base, the J end by 5 bases, with 8 bases between.

This clonotype showed up many times. CDR3 residues: CASSESGDTGELFF. The CDR3 DNA reads as TGTGCCAGCAGTGAAAGCGGGGACACCGGGGAGCTGTTTTTT. The gene calls are TRBV6-4 and TRBJ2-2, with 7 bases lining up with TRBD2. V gave up 3 bases and J gave up 3 bases; unmatched junction bases: 1. This CDR3 is 14 amino acids long. Germline loops: CDR1 MRHNA, CDR2 SNTAGT.